This TCR beta chain was sequenced during a study of T cell responses to AZD1222 COVID-19 vaccine. The V gene lost 0 bases and the J gene lost 2 bases, with 11 bases spanning the gap. Germline loops: CDR1 SGHTA, CDR2 FQGNSA. The CDR3 is made up of 15 amino acids. Remarks on this clone: Its antigen is unknown.

Findings and caveats of the study: Across the whole spike, CD4 TCRs peaked at regions 160-218 and 743-854. Vaccination with two AZD1222 doses was followed by a rise in Spike-specific TCR breadth and depth.

Clones were read by immunoSEQ multiplex PCR, and TCRdb kept only the in-frame ones, dropping some. The table shows about 99,000 clones, with around nine tenths occurring only once. The J gene is TRBJ2-7, the V gene TRBV7-2, with D perhaps being TRBD1 or TRBD2 (5 bases each). The sequence derives from an adult who received the MenACWY meningococcal vaccine as a control. The sequencing used peripheral blood, collected 28 days after the second dose of the MenACWY control vaccine. This CDR3 reads CASSLAGEFTYEQYF. Here the CDR3 DNA reads TGTGCCAGCAGCTTAGCGGGGGAGTTTACCTACGAGCAGTACTTC.